These T cell receptor beta chains were read from a single sample in a study of blood T cell repertoires in COVID-19. This table comes from immunoSEQ multiplex PCR, and its TCRdb copy is limited to in-frame clones, with some not included. This table has about 280,000 clones, roughly 90% appearing once. The sequenced sample was PBMCs or T cells enriched from blood (not recorded which). The receptors here all came from a woman aged 18-30 years with acute COVID-19. Each CDR3 is given with its conserved first and last residue. D genes are given only for firm matches. Clone size is stated in some rows and not others, as once, few, many or a class when expanded.

J | V | size | D | CDR3 | DNA
TRBJ2-2 | TRBV2 | . | TRBD2 | CASKAAGGPYGELFF | TGTGCCAGCAAGGCCGCGGGAGGGCCGTACGGGGAGCTGTTTTTT
TRBJ1-1 | TRBV27 | . | . | CASSPGKGGENTEAFF | TGTGCCAGCAGTCCCGGGAAGGGGGGGGAGAACACTGAAGCTTTCTTT
TRBJ2-7 | TRBV30 | . | TRBD1 | CAWSRQGAYEQYF | TGTGCCTGGTCGAGACAGGGGGCCTACGAGCAGTACTTC
TRBJ1-2 | TRBV27 | . | TRBD1 | CASSPYGQGGYGYTF | TGTGCCAGCAGTCCGTACGGACAGGGAGGCTATGGCTACACCTTC
TRBJ1-2 | TRBV29-1 | . | TRBD1 | CSVALRGQGANYGYTF | TGCAGCGTTGCGCTTCGGGGACAGGGTGCTAACTATGGCTACACCTTC
TRBJ2-1 | TRBV5-6 | medium-sized | TRBD2 | CASSLGTSGYNEQFF | TGTGCCAGCAGCTTGGGGACTAGCGGTTACAATGAGCAGTTCTTC
TRBJ2-7 | TRBV7-9 | . | . | CASSLRQDWTYEQYF | TGTGCCAGCAGCTTACGGCAGGATTGGACCTACGAGCAGTACTTC
TRBJ2-7 | TRBV3-1/TRBV3-2 | . | TRBD2 | CASSQSRTSGSYEQYF | TGTGCCAGCAGCCAAAGTCGGACTAGCGGCTCCTACGAGCAGTACTTC
TRBJ2-3 | TRBV5-1 | . | . | CASPRSGGSDTQYF | TGCGCCAGCCCACGTAGCGGTGGCTCAGATACGCAGTATTTT
TRBJ2-7 | TRBV19 | . | TRBD2 | CASSIGWASGGTYEQYF | TGTGCCAGTAGTATAGGATGGGCTAGCGGAGGGACCTACGAGCAGTACTTC
TRBJ1-1 | TRBV12-5 | . | . | CASGLALYTEAFF | TGTGCTAGTGGTTTGGCCCTCTACACTGAAGCTTTCTTT
TRBJ2-3 | TRBV5-4 | once | TRBD2 | CASSRPETSLGADTQYF | TGTGCCAGCAGCCGACCTGAGACTAGCCTTGGGGCAGATACGCAGTATTTT
TRBJ2-1 | TRBV10-1 | . | . | CASSLGGRAYNEQFF | TGCGCCAGCAGTCTTGGCGGGCGCGCCTACAATGAGCAGTTCTTC
TRBJ1-4 | TRBV28 | . | TRBD1 | CASRQGTGTGEEKLFF | TGTGCCAGCAGACAAGGCACCGGGACAGGGGAGGAAAAACTGTTTTTT
TRBJ2-1 | TRBV5-6 | . | TRBD2 | CASSLLVAGDPEQFF | TGTGCCAGCAGCTTGTTGGTTGCGGGAGACCCTGAGCAGTTCTTC
TRBJ1-6 | TRBV27 | . | . | CASGWGVSSPLHF | TGTGCCAGCGGCTGGGGGGTGAGTTCACCCCTCCACTTT
TRBJ2-5 | TRBV4-3 | . | . | CASSPSHLRTQETQYF | TGCGCCAGCAGCCCCTCCCACCTTAGAACGCAAGAGACCCAGTACTTC
TRBJ1-5 | TRBV6-2/TRBV6-3 | . | . | CASSYVGGRGPNQPQHF | TGTGCCAGCAGTTACGTGGGGGGTCGGGGTCCCAATCAGCCCCAGCATTTT
TRBJ1-5 | TRBV19 | . | . | CASSYTGTSNQPQHF | TGTGCCAGTAGTTACACGGGTACAAGCAATCAGCCCCAGCATTTT
TRBJ2-7 | TRBV28 | once | . | CASSPGHLYEQYF | TGTGCCAGCAGCCCGGGACACCTCTACGAGCAGTACTTC
TRBJ2-1 | TRBV2 | once | TRBD2 | CASSAAGVDYNEQFF | TGTGCCAGCAGTGCGGCGGGAGTCGACTACAATGAGCAGTTCTTC
TRBJ2-5 | TRBV3-1/TRBV3-2 | . | . | CASVFVSGPSRQETQYF | TGTGCCAGCGTGTTCGTAAGCGGACCCTCAAGACAAGAGACCCAGTACTTC
TRBJ2-3 | TRBV10-1 | . | . | CASSAGADTQYF | TGCGCCAGCAGTGCAGGGGCAGATACGCAGTATTTT
TRBJ2-7 | TRBV4-2 | few | TRBD2 | CASSQDSIAGGEQYF | TGTGCCAGCAGCCAAGATTCGATAGCGGGAGGCGAGCAGTACTTC
TRBJ2-1 | TRBV5-6 | . | TRBD2 | CASSYTSGEGEQFF | TGTGCCAGCAGCTATACTAGCGGAGAGGGTGAGCAGTTCTTC
TRBJ2-5 | TRBV28 | . | TRBD1 | CASRKTGGRAQYF | TGTGCCAGCAGAAAGACAGGGGGCAGGGCCCAGTACTTC
TRBJ2-7 | TRBV4-2 | . | . | CASSQGGELDYEQYF | TGTGCCAGCAGCCAAGGCGGCGAACTTGACTACGAGCAGTACTTC
TRBJ1-6 | TRBV5-1 | . | . | CASSTDAREVSSPLHF | TGCGCCAGCAGCACAGACGCCAGGGAAGTATCTTCACCCCTCCACTTT
TRBJ2-3 | TRBV10-3 | once | TRBD1 | CASRQGPHTDTQYF | TGTGCCAGCCGACAGGGACCACACACAGATACGCAGTATTTT
TRBJ1-1 | TRBV6-5 | . | . | CASSYMAGVNTEAFF | TGTGCCAGCAGTTACATGGCGGGAGTGAACACTGAAGCTTTCTTT
TRBJ2-4 | TRBV7-2 | . | . | CASSPARRRSENIQYF | TGTGCCAGCAGCCCCGCTCGAAGGCGGAGTGAAAACATTCAGTACTTC
TRBJ2-7 | TRBV28 | . | . | CASSLMVGQASGEQYF | TGTGCCAGCAGTTTGATGGTGGGGCAGGCCAGTGGGGAGCAGTACTTC
TRBJ2-1 | TRBV24-1 | . | . | CATSDATRVNEQFF | TGTGCCACCAGTGATGCCACTAGGGTGAATGAGCAGTTCTTC
TRBJ2-7 | TRBV28 | . | . | CASSLLGGNHEQYF | TGTGCCAGCAGTTTATTAGGGGGAAACCACGAGCAGTACTTC
TRBJ2-7 | TRBV24-1 | . | TRBD2 | CATSDFSPSGIYEQYF | TGTGCCACCAGTGATTTTTCGCCTAGCGGGATCTACGAGCAGTACTTC
TRBJ1-1 | TRBV28 | once | TRBD1 | CASSLLGQGTEAFF | TGTGCCAGCAGTTTACTAGGACAGGGGACTGAAGCTTTCTTT
TRBJ2-1 | TRBV28 | . | TRBD2 | CASTASGSLNEQFF | TGTGCCAGCACGGCTAGCGGGAGTTTAAATGAGCAGTTCTTC
TRBJ1-2 | TRBV6-2/TRBV6-3 | . | . | CASSRDGGYTF | TGTGCCAGCAGTCGAGACGGGGGCTACACCTTC
TRBJ1-4 | TRBV7-9 | . | TRBD1 | CASSLGTANEKLFF | TGTGCCAGCAGCTTGGGGACAGCTAATGAAAAACTGTTTTTT
TRBJ1-1 | TRBV27 | . | TRBD1 | CASRPTTGADTEAFF | TGTGCCAGCAGACCAACTACAGGGGCCGACACTGAAGCTTTCTTT
TRBJ2-7 | TRBV29-1 | . | . | CSVIRSRRGEQYF | TGCAGCGTGATCCGGAGCCGGAGGGGCGAGCAGTACTTC
TRBJ2-1 | TRBV28 | few | TRBD2 | CASSLSGGDNEQFF | TGTGCCAGCAGTTTATCCGGGGGGGACAATGAGCAGTTCTTC